This TCR beta chain was profiled in a study of T cells in Graves' hyperthyroidism and ophthalmopathy. From RNA transcripts, TCR beta CDR3 regions were amplified. In the first-round RT-PCR of the TCR CDR3, the HTBI primer set was used. TCRdb re-called the multiplex PCR reads with MiXCR, one entry per CDR3 protein. The table records hundreds of thousands of distinct CDR3 sequences, less than 25% of them present only once. The V end lost 6 bases, the J end lost 3 bases, and 11 bases lay between the germline ends. Germline V gene lookup returns CDR1 KGHDR and CDR2 SFDVKD. This CDR3 region has 13 residues.

This TCR came from a man between 25 and 39 years old with Graves' ophthalmopathy. Sequenced: blood. This chain links TRBV24-1 with TRBJ2-7; tentative D call: TRBD2 (7 bases). CDR3 nucleotide sequence: TGTGCCACCAGTCAAGGGGGGGGCTACGAGCAGTACTTC. Translating it yields CATSQGGGYEQYF.